The rows below give T cell receptor beta chains drawn from one sample of a study of human T cells and chemical hapten exposure. From the RACE reads, TCRdb called clonotypes with MiXCR, one entry per CDR3 protein. The profile shows more than 75,000 distinct CDR3 sequences, approximately 8.6% of them singletons. Here the sequenced sample was whole blood, taken in connection with sensitization to the hapten diphenylcyclopropenone (DPC). The receptors here all came from a woman aged 40 to 49 with alopecia areata. Some clones in this sample may be carry-over from other donors' samples. Each CDR3 is given without its conserved first and last residue. D genes are given only for firm matches.

15	TRBV6-5	TRBD2	TRBJ2-3	ASSYSEKAGSTDTQY
9	TRBV11-2	.	TRBJ2-7	ASSSYREQY
12	TRBV2	TRBD1	TRBJ2-5	ASRGDRSQETQY
14	TRBV5-6	.	TRBJ1-6	ASSLGGSSYNSPLH
12	TRBV6-2/TRBV6-3	.	TRBJ1-2	ASSRGTLNYGYT
10	TRBV6-5	TRBD2	TRBJ2-7	DSSTLTSAEY
12	TRBV7-2	.	TRBJ2-2	ASSLGGGNGELF
9	TRBV13	.	TRBJ1-1	AKRRDSEAF
11	TRBV28	.	TRBJ1-1	ASSLSNRVEAF
12	TRBV19	.	TRBJ2-7	ATPGLLSSYEQY
15	TRBV6-2/TRBV6-3	TRBD2	TRBJ2-1	ASRDGTSGMRGNEQF
11	TRBV28	.	TRBJ2-7	ASRENQGNEQY
14	TRBV12-3/TRBV12-4	.	TRBJ2-2	ASRIQGQRNTGELF
13	TRBV10-2	.	TRBJ2-5	ASSEVASGQETQY
13	TRBV5-4	TRBD2	TRBJ2-5	ASSLGSGSLETQY
11	TRBV20-1	.	TRBJ1-4	SARARGNEKLF
17	TRBV21-1	.	TRBJ2-1	ASSKSSRGTPNNYNEQF
13	TRBV6-2/TRBV6-3	TRBD2	TRBJ2-1	ASSYSTSGSNEQF
12	TRBV20-1	TRBD2	TRBJ2-2	SARYGRADGELF
19	TRBV24-1	TRBD1	TRBJ2-3	ATSAPRRDRHTHGVKDTQY
16	TRBV4-3	TRBD2	TRBJ2-7	ASSQDHGTSGTSYEQY
11	TRBV3-1	.	TRBJ1-2	ASSRHRDYGYT
15	TRBV18	.	TRBJ2-1	ASSPDNRGGRRDEQF
11	TRBV30	.	TRBJ2-3	AWSPGPGNTQY
10	TRBV28	.	TRBJ2-7	ASRRNLYEQY
14	TRBV7-9	.	TRBJ2-3	ASSPQGIRSTDTQY
14	TRBV28	.	TRBJ2-2	ASSPWGVAGTGELF
15	TRBV18	.	TRBJ2-2	ASSPNGGQLNTGELF
14	TRBV29-1	.	TRBJ2-1	SAPLLTDSSYNEQF
10	TRBV20-1	.	TRBJ1-1	SARGAAGEAF
12	TRBV7-3	.	TRBJ2-1	ASSRVPSLDEQF
14	TRBV5-7	TRBD2	TRBJ2-4	ASSLGTSGAKNIQY
10	TRBV5-6	.	TRBJ2-3	ASSLEGIKPY
12	TRBV11-2	TRBD1	TRBJ2-7	ASSLVQGAYEQY
15	TRBV12-3/TRBV12-4	TRBD2	TRBJ2-3	ASSGTSGGPATDTQY
17	TRBV28	TRBD1	TRBJ1-3	ASSFKRVGQGVSGNTIY
13	TRBV5-5	.	TRBJ2-7	ASSLSGGALVEQY
13	TRBV12-3/TRBV12-4	.	TRBJ2-2	ASTHGGRRVEELF
12	TRBV6-2/TRBV6-3	.	TRBJ1-5	ASSPGMAVTPQH
9	TRBV10-3	.	TRBJ2-1	AIASYNEQF
12	TRBV7-2	.	TRBJ1-1	ASSYGQINTEAF
13	TRBV6-2/TRBV6-3	.	TRBJ1-4	ASRRHLHEEEKLF
12	TRBV7-9	.	TRBJ2-7	ASSLAGTSYEQY
12	TRBV5-1	.	TRBJ1-1	ASSFGDVGTEAF